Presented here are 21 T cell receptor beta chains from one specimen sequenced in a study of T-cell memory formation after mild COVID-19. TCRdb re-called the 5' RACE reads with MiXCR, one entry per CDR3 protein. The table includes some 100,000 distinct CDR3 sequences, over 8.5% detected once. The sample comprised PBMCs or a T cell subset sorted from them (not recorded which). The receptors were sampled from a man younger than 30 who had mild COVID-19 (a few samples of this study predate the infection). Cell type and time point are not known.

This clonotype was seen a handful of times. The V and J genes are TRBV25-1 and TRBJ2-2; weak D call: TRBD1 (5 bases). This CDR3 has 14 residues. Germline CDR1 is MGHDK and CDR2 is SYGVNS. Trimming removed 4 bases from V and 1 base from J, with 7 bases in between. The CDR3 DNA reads TGTGCCAGCAGTGCAAGGGGGAACACCGGGGAGCTGTTTTTT. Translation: CASSARGNTGELFF.

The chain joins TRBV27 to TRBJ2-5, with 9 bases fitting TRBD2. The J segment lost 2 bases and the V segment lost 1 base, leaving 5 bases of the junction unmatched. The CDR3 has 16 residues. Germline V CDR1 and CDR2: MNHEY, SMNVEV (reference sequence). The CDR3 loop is CASSLLRGGPQETQYF. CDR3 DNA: TGTGCCAGCAGTTTATTGCGGGGGGGGCCTCAAGAGACCCAGTACTTC.

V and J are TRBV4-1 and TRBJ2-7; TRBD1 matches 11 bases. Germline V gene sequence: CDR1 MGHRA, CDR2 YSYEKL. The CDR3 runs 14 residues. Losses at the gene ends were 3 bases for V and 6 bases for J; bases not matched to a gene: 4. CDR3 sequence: CASSQGDRGFEQYF. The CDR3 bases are TGCGCCAGCAGCCAGGGGGACAGGGGGTTCGAGCAGTACTTC.

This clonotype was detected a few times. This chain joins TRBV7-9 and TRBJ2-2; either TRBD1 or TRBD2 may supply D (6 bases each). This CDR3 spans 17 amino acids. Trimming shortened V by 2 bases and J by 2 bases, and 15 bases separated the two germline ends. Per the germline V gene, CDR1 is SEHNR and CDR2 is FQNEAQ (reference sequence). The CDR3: CASSLRGGRGNTGELFF. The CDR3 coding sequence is TGTGCCAGCAGCTTAAGAGGGGGGCGAGGAAACACCGGGGAGCTGTTTTTT.

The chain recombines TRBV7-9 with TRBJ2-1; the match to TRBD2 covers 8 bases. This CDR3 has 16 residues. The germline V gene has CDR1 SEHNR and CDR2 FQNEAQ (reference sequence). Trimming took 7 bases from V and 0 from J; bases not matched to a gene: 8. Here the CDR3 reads CASNGGGKGSYNEQFF. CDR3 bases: TGTGCCAGCAACGGGGGGGGTAAGGGCTCCTACAATGAGCAGTTCTTC.

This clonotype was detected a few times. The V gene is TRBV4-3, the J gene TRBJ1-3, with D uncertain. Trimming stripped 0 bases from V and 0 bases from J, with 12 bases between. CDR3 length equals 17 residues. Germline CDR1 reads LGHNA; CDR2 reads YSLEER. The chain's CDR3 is CASSQDFLVDSGNTIYF. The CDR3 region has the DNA TGCGCCAGCAGCCAAGATTTTCTTGTCGACTCTGGAAACACCATATATTTT.

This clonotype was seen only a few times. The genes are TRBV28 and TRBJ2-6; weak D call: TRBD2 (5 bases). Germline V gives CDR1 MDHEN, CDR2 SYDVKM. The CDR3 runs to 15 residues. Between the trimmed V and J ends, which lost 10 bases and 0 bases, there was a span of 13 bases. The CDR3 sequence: CATSGGPSGANVLTF. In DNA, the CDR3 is TGTGCCACCAGCGGCGGGCCCTCTGGGGCCAACGTCCTGACTTTC.

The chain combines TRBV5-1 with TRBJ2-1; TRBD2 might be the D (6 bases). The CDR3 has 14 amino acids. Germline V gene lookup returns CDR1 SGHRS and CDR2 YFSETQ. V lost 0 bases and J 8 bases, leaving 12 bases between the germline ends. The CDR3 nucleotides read TGCGCCAGCAGCTTGGAAGGCGGGGAGGATGAGCAGTTCTTC. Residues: CASSLEGGEDEQFF.

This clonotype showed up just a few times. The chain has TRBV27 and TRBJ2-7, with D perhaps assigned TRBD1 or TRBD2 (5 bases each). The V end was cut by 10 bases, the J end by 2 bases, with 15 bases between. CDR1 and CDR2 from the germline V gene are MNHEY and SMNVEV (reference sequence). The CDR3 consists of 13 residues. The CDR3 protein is CATSRGVTYEQYF. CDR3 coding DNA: TGTGCCACCTCCAGAGGGGTTACCTACGAGCAGTACTTC.

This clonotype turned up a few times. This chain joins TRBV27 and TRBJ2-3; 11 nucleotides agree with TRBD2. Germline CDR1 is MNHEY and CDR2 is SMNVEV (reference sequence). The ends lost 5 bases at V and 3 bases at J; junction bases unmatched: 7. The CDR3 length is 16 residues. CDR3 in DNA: TGTGCCAGCAGTCAGAATAGCGGGGGGGCGACAGATACGCAGTATTTT. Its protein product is CASSQNSGGATDTQYF.

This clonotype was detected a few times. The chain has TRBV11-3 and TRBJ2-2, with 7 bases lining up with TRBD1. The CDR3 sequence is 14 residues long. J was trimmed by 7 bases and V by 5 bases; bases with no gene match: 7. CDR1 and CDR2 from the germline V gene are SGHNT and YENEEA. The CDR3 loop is CASSAQTGFGELFF. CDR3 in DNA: TGTGCCAGCAGCGCCCAGACAGGGTTCGGGGAGCTGTTTTTT. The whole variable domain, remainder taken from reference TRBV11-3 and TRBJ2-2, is EAGVVQSPRYKIIEKKQPVAFWCNPISGHNTLYWYLQNLGQGPELLIRYENEEAVDDSQLPKDRFSAERLKGVDSTLKIQPAELGDSAVYLCASSAQTGFGELFFGEGSRLTVL.

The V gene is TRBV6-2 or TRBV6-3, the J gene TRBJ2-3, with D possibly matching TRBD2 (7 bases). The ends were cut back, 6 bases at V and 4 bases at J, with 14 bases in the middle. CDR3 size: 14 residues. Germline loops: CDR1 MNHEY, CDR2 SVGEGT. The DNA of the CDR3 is TGTGCCAGCAGGGAGCCGGGGGGCTCAGATACGCAGTATTTT. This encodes CASREPGGSDTQYF.

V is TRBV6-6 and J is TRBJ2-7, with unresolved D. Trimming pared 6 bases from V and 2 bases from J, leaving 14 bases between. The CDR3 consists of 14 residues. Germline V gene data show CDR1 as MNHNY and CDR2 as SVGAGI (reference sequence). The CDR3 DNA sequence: TGTGCCAGCAGCCAAGGCTTAAATCCCTACGAGCAGTACTTC. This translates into CASSQGLNPYEQYF.

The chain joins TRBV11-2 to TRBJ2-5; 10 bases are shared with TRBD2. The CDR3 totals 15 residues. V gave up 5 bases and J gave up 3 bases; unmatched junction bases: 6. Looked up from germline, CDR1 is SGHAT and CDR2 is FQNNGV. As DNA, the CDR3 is TGTGCCAGCAGCCCAAAGCGGGGGGGCGAAGAGACCCAGTACTTC. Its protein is CASSPKRGGEETQYF.

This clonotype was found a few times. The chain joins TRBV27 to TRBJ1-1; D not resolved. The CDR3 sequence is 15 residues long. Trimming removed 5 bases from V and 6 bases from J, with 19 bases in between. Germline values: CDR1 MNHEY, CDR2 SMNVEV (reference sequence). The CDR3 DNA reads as TGTGCCAGCAGTCCCCTGACAAGACCGGTAGCTGAAGCTTTCTTT. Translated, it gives CASSPLTRPVAEAFF.

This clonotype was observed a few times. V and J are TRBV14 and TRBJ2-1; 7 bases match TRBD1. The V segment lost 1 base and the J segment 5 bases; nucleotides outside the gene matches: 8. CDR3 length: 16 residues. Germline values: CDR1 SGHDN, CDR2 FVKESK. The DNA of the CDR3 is TGTGCCAGCAGCCAAGCCGCAGGGACAGTCAACAATGAGCAGTTCTTC. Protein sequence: CASSQAAGTVNNEQFF.

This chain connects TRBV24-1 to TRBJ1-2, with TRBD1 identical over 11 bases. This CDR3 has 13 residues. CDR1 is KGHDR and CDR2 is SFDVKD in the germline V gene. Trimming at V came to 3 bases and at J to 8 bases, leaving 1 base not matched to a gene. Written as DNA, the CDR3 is TGTGCCACCAGTGATAGGACAGGGGGCGGCTACACCTTC. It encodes CATSDRTGGGYTF.

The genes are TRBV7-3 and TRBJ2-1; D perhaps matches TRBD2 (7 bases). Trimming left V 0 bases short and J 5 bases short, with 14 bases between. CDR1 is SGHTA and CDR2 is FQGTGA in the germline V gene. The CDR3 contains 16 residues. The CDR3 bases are TGTGCCAGCAGCTTAACACTGGCGGGGGCCAACAATGAGCAGTTCTTC. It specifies CASSLTLAGANNEQFF.

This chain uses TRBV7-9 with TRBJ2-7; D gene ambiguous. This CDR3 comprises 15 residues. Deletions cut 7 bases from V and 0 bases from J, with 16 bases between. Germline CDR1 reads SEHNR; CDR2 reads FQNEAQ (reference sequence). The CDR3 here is CASTPSVADSYEQYF. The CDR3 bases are TGTGCCAGCACCCCGTCAGTCGCAGACTCCTACGAGCAGTACTTC.

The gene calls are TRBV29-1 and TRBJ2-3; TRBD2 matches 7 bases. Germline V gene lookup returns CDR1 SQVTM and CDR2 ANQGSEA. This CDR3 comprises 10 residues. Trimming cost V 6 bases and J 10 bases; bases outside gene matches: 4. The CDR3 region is CSVGGSAQYF. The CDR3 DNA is TGCAGCGTGGGGGGGTCCGCGCAGTATTTT.

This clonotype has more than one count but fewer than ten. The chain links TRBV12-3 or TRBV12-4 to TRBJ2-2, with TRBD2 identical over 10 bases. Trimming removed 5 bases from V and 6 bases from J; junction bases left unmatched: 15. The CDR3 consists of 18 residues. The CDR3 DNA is TGTGCCAGCAGTCTCCACCCTAGGAGCGGGGGGGCCCCCGGGGAGCTGTTTTTT. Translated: CASSLHPRSGGAPGELFF.